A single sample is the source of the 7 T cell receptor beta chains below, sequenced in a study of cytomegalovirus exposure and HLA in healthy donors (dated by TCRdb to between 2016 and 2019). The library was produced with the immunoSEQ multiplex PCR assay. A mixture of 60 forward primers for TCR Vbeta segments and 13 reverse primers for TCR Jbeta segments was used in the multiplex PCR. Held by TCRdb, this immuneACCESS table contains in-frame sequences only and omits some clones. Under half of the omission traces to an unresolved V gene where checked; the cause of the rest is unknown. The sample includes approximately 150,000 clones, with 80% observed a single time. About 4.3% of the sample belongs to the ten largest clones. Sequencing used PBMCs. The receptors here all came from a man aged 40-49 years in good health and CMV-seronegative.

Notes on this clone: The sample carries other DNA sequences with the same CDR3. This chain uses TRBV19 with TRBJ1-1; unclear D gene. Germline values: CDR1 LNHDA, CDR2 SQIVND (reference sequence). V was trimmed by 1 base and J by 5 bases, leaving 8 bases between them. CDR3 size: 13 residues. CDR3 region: CASSIGGGTEAFF. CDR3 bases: TGTGCCAGTAGTATAGGTGGAGGAACTGAAGCTTTCTTT.

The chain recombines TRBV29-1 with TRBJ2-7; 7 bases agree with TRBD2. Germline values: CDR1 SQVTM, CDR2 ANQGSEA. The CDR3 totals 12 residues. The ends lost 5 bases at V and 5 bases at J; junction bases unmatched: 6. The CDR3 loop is CSVTDGGNEQYF. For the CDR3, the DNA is TGCAGCGTTACGGACGGGGGGAACGAGCAGTACTTC.

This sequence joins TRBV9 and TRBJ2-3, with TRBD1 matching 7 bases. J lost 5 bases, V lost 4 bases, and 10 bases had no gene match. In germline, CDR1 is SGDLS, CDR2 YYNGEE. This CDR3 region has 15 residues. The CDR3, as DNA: TGTGCCAGCAGCTTCCGGGACAGCAAGCGAGATACGCAGTATTTT. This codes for CASSFRDSKRDTQYF.

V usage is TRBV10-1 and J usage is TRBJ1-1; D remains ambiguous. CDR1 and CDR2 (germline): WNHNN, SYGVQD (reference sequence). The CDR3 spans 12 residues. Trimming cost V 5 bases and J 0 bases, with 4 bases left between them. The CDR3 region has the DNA TGCGCCAGCAGTTCAGTGAACACTGAAGCTTTCTTT. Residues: CASSSVNTEAFF.

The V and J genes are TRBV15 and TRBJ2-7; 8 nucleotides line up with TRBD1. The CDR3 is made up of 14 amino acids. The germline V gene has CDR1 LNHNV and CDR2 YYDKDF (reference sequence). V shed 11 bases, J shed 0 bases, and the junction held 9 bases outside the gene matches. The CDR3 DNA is TGTGCCGCAAGCCGGACAGGGAGCTCCTACGAGCAGTACTTC. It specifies CAASRTGSSYEQYF.

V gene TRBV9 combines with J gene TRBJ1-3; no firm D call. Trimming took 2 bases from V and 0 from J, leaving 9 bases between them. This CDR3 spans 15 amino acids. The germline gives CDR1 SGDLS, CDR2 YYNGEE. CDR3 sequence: CASSVGGISGNTIYF. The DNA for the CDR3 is TGTGCCAGCAGCGTCGGCGGAATCTCTGGAAACACCATATATTTT.

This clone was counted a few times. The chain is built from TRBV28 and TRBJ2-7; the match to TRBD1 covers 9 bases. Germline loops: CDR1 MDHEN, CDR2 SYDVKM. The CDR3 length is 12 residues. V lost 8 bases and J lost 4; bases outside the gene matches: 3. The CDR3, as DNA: TGTGCCAGCGGGGACAGGGTGTACGAGCAGTACTTC. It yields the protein CASGDRVYEQYF.